The 6 T cell receptor beta chains presented below share a single source sample, sequenced in a study of technical replicates of blood from a few donors. Generated by immunoSEQ multiplex PCR, the TCRdb table keeps only in-frame clones and is missing some. The table shows approximately 88,000 clones, with around 94% occurring only once. Sequenced material: T cells isolated from PBMCs. Receptor source: a human donor in good health.

The chain employs TRBV18 and TRBJ2-5; no clear D. In germline, CDR1 is KGHSH, CDR2 LQKENI. Trimming cost V 1 base and J 5 bases, with 17 bases left between them. This CDR3 has 16 amino acids. Here the CDR3 DNA reads TGTGCCAGCTCACCACTGCTTACCAGCGAGGTGGAGACCCAGTACTTC. This translates into CASSPLLTSEVETQYF.

V and J are TRBV4-1 and TRBJ1-4; 8 nucleotides agree with TRBD1. Looked up from germline, CDR1 is MGHRA and CDR2 is YSYEKL. V lost 4 bases, J lost 7 bases, and 5 bases stayed unmatched. CDR3 size: 14 residues. DNA of the CDR3: TGCGCCAGCAGCCTCCGGACAGGGCCTGAAAAACTGTTTTTT. It yields the protein CASSLRTGPEKLFF.

This sequence joins TRBV6-6 and TRBJ2-3; 8 bases fit TRBD2. V lost 5 bases and J lost 4; bases outside the gene matches: 8. The length of the CDR3 is 15 residues. Germline values: CDR1 MNHNY, CDR2 SVGAGI (reference sequence). The CDR3 spells CASSEPGLGADTQYF. CDR3 DNA: TGTGCCAGCAGTGAGCCGGGACTAGGGGCAGATACGCAGTATTTT.

The chain uses TRBV10-3 and TRBJ2-7, with 8 bases identical to TRBD1. V gave up 11 bases and J gave up 7 bases; unmatched junction bases: 10. CDR1 ENHRY and CDR2 SYGVKD come from the germline V gene. This CDR3 comprises 12 residues. The CDR3 nucleotides read TGTGCCTCTTCCCGGACAGGGAATGAGCAGTACTTC. Translation gives CASSRTGNEQYF.

This clone was detected once. The CDR3 DNA reads TGTGCCAGCAGCCCCGCCGGCGGGGGGTTCATGGAGCAGTACTTC. As protein: CASSPAGGGFMEQYF. The rearrangement uses TRBV7-6 and TRBJ2-7; 8 nucleotides agree with TRBD2. The V and J ends lost 5 bases and 7 bases, in that order; junction bases with no gene match: 13. The CDR3 contains 15 residues. Germline assignment: CDR1 SGHVS and CDR2 FNYEAQ.

This chain joins TRBV6-5 and TRBJ2-1; D might be TRBD1 (6 bases). The CDR3 has 14 residues. The V gene's germline CDR1 is MNHEY and CDR2 SVGAGI. The V end was cut by 1 base, the J end by 4 bases, with 8 bases between. The CDR3 reads CASSYFGTYNEQFF. CDR3 DNA sequence: TGTGCCAGCAGTTACTTTGGGACATACAATGAGCAGTTCTTC.